The present entry profiles one T cell receptor beta chain with its context. Its antigen is not known. This record comes from a study of cytomegalovirus exposure and HLA in healthy donors. Whole-study findings and limits: The HLA-A and HLA-B alleles of most subjects were reportedly predicted accurately from TCR beta sequences. Previous analysis showed most TCR beta V segments were productive about 87% or about 30% of the time. The authors assumed roughly uniform sequencing depth across donors for presence/absence analyses.

This CDR3 is built from 15 residues. CDR1 is SEHNR and CDR2 is FQNEAQ in the germline V gene (reference sequence). V was pared by 5 bases and J by 4 bases, with 9 bases of the junction left unmatched. In the PCR, 60 Vbeta and 13 Jbeta primers were used. Using immunoSEQ multiplex PCR, the repertoire was profiled, and TCRdb retains in-frame clones only, with some absent. The sample includes approximately 110,000 clones. This clonotype originated in a man in his forties or fifties in good health and CMV-seronegative. Sequenced sample: PBMCs. The chain couples TRBV7-9 to TRBJ2-3, with 7 positions matching TRBD1. The CDR3 DNA reads TGTGCCAGCAGCAGAGGGGGCAGGGCCCCAGATACGCAGTATTTT. Its translation is CASSRGGRAPDTQYF.